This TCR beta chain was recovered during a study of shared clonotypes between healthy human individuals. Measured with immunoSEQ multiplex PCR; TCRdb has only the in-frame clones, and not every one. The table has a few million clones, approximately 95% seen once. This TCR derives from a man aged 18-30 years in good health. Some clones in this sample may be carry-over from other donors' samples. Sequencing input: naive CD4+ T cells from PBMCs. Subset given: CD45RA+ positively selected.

CDR3 nucleotide sequence: TGTGCCTGGAGTGCTACAGTTAGCAATCAGCCCCAGCATTTT. This translates into CAWSATVSNQPQHF. The chain has TRBV30 and TRBJ1-5; D unclear. Per the germline V gene, CDR1 is GTSNPN and CDR2 is SVGIG (reference sequence). The V gene lost 1 base and the J gene lost 0 bases, with 7 bases spanning the gap. This CDR3 contains 14 residues.